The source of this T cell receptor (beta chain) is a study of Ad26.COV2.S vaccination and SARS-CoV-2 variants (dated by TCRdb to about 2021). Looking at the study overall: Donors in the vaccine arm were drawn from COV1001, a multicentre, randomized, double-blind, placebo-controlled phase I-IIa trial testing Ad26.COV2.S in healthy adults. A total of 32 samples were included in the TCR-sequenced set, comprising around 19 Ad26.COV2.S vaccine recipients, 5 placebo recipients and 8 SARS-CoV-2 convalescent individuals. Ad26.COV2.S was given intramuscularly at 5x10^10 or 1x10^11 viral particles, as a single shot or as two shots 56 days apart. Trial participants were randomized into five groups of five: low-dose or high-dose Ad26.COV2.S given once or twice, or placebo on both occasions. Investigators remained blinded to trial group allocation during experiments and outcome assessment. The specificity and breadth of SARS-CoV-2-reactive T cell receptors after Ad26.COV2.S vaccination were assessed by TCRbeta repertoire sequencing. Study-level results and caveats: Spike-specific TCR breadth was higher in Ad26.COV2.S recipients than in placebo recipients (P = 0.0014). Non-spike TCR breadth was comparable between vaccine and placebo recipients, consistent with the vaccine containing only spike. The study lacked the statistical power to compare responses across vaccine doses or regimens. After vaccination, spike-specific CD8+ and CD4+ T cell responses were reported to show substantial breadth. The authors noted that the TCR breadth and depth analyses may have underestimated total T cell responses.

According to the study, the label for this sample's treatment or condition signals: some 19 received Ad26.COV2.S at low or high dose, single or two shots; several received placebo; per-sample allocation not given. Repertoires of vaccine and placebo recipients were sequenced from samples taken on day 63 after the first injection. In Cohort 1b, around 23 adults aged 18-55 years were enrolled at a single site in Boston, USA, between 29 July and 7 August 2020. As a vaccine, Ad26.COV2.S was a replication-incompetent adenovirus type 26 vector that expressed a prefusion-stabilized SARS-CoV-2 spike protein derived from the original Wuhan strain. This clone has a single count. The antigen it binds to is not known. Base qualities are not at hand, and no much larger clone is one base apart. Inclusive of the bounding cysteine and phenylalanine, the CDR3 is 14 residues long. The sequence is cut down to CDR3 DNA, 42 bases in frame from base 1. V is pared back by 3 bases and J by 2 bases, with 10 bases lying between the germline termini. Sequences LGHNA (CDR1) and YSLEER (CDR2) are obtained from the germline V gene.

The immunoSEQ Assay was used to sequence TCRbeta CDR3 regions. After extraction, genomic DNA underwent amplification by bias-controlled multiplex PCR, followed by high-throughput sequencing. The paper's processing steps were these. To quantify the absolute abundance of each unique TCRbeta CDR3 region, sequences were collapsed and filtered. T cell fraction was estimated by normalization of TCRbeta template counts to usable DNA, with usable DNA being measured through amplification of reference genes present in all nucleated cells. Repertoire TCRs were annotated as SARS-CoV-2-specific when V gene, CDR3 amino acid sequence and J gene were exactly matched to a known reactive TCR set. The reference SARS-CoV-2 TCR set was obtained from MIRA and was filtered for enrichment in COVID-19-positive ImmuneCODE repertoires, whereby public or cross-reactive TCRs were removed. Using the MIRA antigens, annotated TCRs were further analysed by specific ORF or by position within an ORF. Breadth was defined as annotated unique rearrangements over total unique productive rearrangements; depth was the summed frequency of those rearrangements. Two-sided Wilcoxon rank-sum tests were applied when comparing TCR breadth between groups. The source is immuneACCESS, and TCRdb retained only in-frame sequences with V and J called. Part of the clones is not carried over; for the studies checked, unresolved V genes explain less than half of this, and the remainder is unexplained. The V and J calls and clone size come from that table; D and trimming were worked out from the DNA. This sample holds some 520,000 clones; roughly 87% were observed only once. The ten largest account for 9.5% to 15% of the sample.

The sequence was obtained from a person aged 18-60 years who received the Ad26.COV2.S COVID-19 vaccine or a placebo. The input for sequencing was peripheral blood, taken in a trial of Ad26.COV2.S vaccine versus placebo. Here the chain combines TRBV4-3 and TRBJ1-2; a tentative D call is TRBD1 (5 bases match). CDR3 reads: CASSQTDTNYGYTF. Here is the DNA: TGCGCCAGCAGCCAGACAGACACAAACTATGGCTACACCTTC.